Listed here is a single T cell receptor (beta chain). Generated by immunoSEQ multiplex PCR, the TCRdb table keeps only in-frame clones and is missing some. The sample lists fewer than 400,000 clones; over 75% were seen once. This record comes from a study of blood T cell repertoires in COVID-19. Germline-derived CDR1 and CDR2 are MDHEN and SYDVKM. The germline V and J ends were trimmed by 3 bases and 8 bases, with 8 bases remaining between them. The length of the CDR3 is 11 residues. This chain uses TRBV28 with TRBJ2-7; possible D gene TRBD1, 6 bases. The sequenced sample was PBMCs or T cells enriched from blood (not recorded which). This TCR came from a man aged 25-45 years who had recovered from COVID-19. The CDR3 reads CASSLWDKQYF. CDR3 bases: TGTGCCAGCAGTTTGTGGGACAAGCAGTACTTC.